Shown below are 30 T cell receptor beta chains from a single sample sequenced in a study of cytomegalovirus exposure and HLA in healthy donors. Primers: 60 Vbeta forward and 13 Jbeta reverse. Some clones are missing from TCRdb's copy, which holds only in-frame ones; the method was immunoSEQ multiplex PCR. The data hold about 170,000 clones, with approximately 81% observed a single time. The sequenced sample was PBMCs. These receptors were taken from a male donor in good health and CMV-seronegative.

The CDR3 DNA sequence: TGCAGCGTTGGATCCCAAGCCCACTCCTACAATGAGCAGTTCTTC. Translated, it gives CSVGSQAHSYNEQFF. J is TRBJ2-1 and V is TRBV29-1; D is unclear. Looked up from germline, CDR1 is SQVTM and CDR2 is ANQGSEA. The CDR3 contains 15 residues. Trimming pared 4 bases from V and 0 bases from J, leaving 13 bases between.

The chain carries TRBV4-2 and TRBJ2-5; TRBD2 matches 7 bases. TRBJ2-7 matches the DNA end more closely, so the J call is doubtful. The CDR3 is 15 amino acids. The germline gives CDR1 LGHNA, CDR2 YNFKEQ. CDR3 region: CASSQAGGAFYEQYF. CDR3 sequence (DNA): TGTGCCAGCAGCCAAGCGGGGGGAGCTTTTTACGAGCAGTACTTC.

This sequence joins TRBV5-6 and TRBJ2-7, with 8 positions matching TRBD1. The length of the CDR3 is 14 residues. V shed 4 bases, J shed 3 bases, and the junction held 6 bases outside the gene matches. Germline CDR1 SGHDT, CDR2 YYEEEE. CDR3 region: CASSQPGQVYEQYF. The CDR3 DNA reads TGTGCCAGCAGCCAACCGGGACAGGTCTACGAGCAGTACTTC.

The CDR3 region is CASSGTGTSDPSTDTQYF. In DNA form, the CDR3 reads TGTGCCAGCAGCGGTACCGGGACTAGCGATCCAAGCACAGATACGCAGTATTTT. The chain joins TRBV9 to TRBJ2-3, with 10 bases aligning to TRBD2. V shed 3 bases and J 0 bases; nucleotides not matched to a gene: 10. Germline lookup yields CDR1 SGDLS and CDR2 YYNGEE. This CDR3 has 18 residues.

J is TRBJ2-7 and V is TRBV29-1, with 7 bases lining up with TRBD1. This CDR3 has 14 amino acids. Germline V gene data show CDR1 as SQVTM and CDR2 as ANQGSEA. The V segment lost 1 base and the J segment 4 bases; nucleotides outside the gene matches: 7. DNA for the CDR3: TGCAGCGTTGAAGCAAGTGGCAGGGGGTACGAGCAGTACTTC. Its protein product is CSVEASGRGYEQYF.

V is TRBV10-1 and J is TRBJ2-1, with 8 bases lining up with TRBD1. The CDR3 extends over 12 amino acids. V lost 5 bases to trimming and J lost 7 bases; unmatched junction nucleotides: 1. Germline CDR1 reads WNHNN; CDR2 reads SYGVQD (reference sequence). CDR3 sequence: CASSTGGNEQFF. The CDR3 DNA follows: TGCGCCAGCAGTACAGGGGGTAATGAGCAGTTCTTC.

The chain recombines TRBV6-1 with TRBJ1-1; TRBD1 agrees at 9 bases. This CDR3 spans 15 amino acids. V lost 5 bases and J lost 6; bases outside the gene matches: 10. The germline CDR1 and CDR2 sequences are MNHNS and SASEGT. The CDR3 DNA reads as TGTGCCAGCAGTTTTTTTGGGACAGGGACACCTGAAGCTTTCTTT. This encodes CASSFFGTGTPEAFF.

This clone was counted a few times. The V and J genes are TRBV7-9 and TRBJ1-4; the D gene is possibly TRBD1 (6 bases). The V end lost 0 bases, the J end lost 7 bases, and 12 bases lay between the germline ends. Germline V lookup: CDR1 SEHNR, CDR2 FQNEAQ (reference sequence). The CDR3 contains 15 residues. This chain's CDR3 is CASSLASGASEKLFF. For the CDR3, the DNA is TGTGCCAGCAGCTTAGCTTCAGGGGCTTCTGAAAAACTGTTTTTT.

CDR3 region: CASSFGGRTYEQYF. The DNA for the CDR3 is TGTGCCAGCAGCTTCGGGGGGAGGACCTACGAGCAGTACTTC. J is TRBJ2-7 and V is TRBV7-8, with 7 bases aligning to TRBD2. Looked up from germline, CDR1 is SGHVS and CDR2 is FQNEAQ. After removal of 3 bases from V and 2 bases from J, the junction contained 4 bases not matched to a gene. CDR3 size: 14 residues.

The chain combines TRBV27 with TRBJ1-1; no definite D call. Trimming removed 9 bases at V and 1 base at J, with 9 bases between. In germline, CDR1 is MNHEY, CDR2 SMNVEV (reference sequence). This CDR3 contains 12 residues. The chain's CDR3 is CASKRGNTEAFF. The CDR3, as DNA: TGTGCCAGTAAACGGGGGAACACTGAAGCTTTCTTT.

This clone has a handful of counts. The chain combines TRBV7-6 with TRBJ2-1; the match to TRBD1 covers 7 bases. The CDR3 loop spans 15 amino acids. V was clipped by 5 bases and J by 4 bases; unmatched bases: 8. CDR1 is SGHVS and CDR2 is FNYEAQ in the germline V gene. CDR3 amino acids: CASSLDRALYNEQFF. CDR3 nucleotide sequence: TGTGCCAGCAGCCTAGACAGGGCTTTATACAATGAGCAGTTCTTC.

The V gene is TRBV15, the J gene TRBJ1-2, with TRBD1 as a possible D gene (6 bases). Deletions cut 4 bases from V and 8 bases from J, with 23 bases between. This CDR3 spans 16 amino acids. Per germline, CDR1 LNHNV and CDR2 YYDKDF (reference sequence). CDR3 sequence (DNA): TGTGCCACCAGCACCGACAGGATGACGTCCTTCAAGGGCTACACCTTC. This encodes CATSTDRMTSFKGYTF.

This clone was picked up a small number of times. The junction does not match germline at one end; this may be a read error. The rearrangement links TRBV7-9 to TRBJ1-4; no firm D call. Germline V CDR1 and CDR2: SEHNR, FQNEAQ (reference sequence). This CDR3 spans 15 amino acids. CDR3 sequence reads: CSSSLRGSRNEKLFF. The CDR3 region has the DNA TGTTCCAGCAGCTTACGTGGGAGTCGTAATGAAAAACTGTTTTTT.

This sequence joins TRBV13 and TRBJ1-3; unclear D gene. Germline V gene lookup returns CDR1 PRHDT and CDR2 FYEKMQ (reference sequence). Trimming removed 5 bases at V and 3 bases at J, with 5 bases between. The CDR3 spans 12 residues. This CDR3 reads CASSEGGNTIYF. Here the CDR3 DNA reads TGTGCCAGCAGCGAGGGTGGAAACACCATATATTTT.

The chain combines TRBV10-1 with TRBJ2-3, with 8 bases identical to TRBD2. CDR3 length: 14 residues. Trimming cost V 6 bases and J 3 bases; bases outside gene matches: 5. Per germline, CDR1 WNHNN and CDR2 SYGVQD (reference sequence). CDR3 residues: CASSSGGLTDTQYF. The CDR3 bases are TGCGCCAGCAGCAGCGGGGGACTGACAGATACGCAGTATTTT.

This clone is a singleton in its sample. The genes are TRBV18 and TRBJ2-1; 8 positions agree with TRBD2. The CDR3 runs 12 residues. CDR1 KGHSH and CDR2 LQKENI come from the germline V gene. The V gene end was trimmed by 6 bases and the J gene end by 9 bases; junction bases not matched to a gene: 4. DNA for the CDR3: TGTGCCAGCTCCCCCGCGGGGGGTGAGCAGTTCTTC. Protein sequence: CASSPAGGEQFF. Supplemented by reference TRBV18 and TRBJ2-1, the full variable domain reads NAGVMQNPRHLVRRRGQEARLRCSPMKGHSHVYWYRQLPEEGLKFMVYLQKENIIDESGMPKERFSAEFPKEGPSILRIQQVVRGDSAAYFCASSPAGGEQFFGPGTRLTVL.

This chain connects TRBV5-1 to TRBJ1-4, with 10 bases that match TRBD1. The trim removed 9 bases at V and 0 bases at J, leaving 5 bases unmatched. Germline V gene data show CDR1 as SGHRS and CDR2 as YFSETQ. This CDR3 region has 15 residues. The CDR3 region is CATRTGGTTNEKLFF. CDR3 DNA sequence: TGCGCCACCAGGACAGGGGGGACAACTAATGAAAAACTGTTTTTT.

Only a few counts were recorded for this clone. J is TRBJ2-2 and V is TRBV10-3; 8 bases fit TRBD1. Unmatched junction bases numbered 1, after V lost 4 bases and J lost 6 bases. CDR3 length: 13 residues. Germline V gene lookup returns CDR1 ENHRY and CDR2 SYGVKD. The CDR3 coding sequence is TGTGCCATCAGTGCGACAGGGGCCGGGGAGCTGTTTTTT. This gives the protein CAISATGAGELFF.

The chain uses TRBV5-1 and TRBJ2-7; 10 positions agree with TRBD2. Per germline, CDR1 SGHRS and CDR2 YFSETQ. This CDR3 comprises 15 residues. Unmatched junction bases numbered 6, after V lost 4 bases and J lost 2 bases. The chain's CDR3 is CASSRFLAGAYEQYF. The CDR3 coding sequence is TGCGCCAGCAGCCGATTTCTAGCGGGGGCCTACGAGCAGTACTTC.

The chain combines TRBV5-6 with TRBJ2-5; maybe TRBD2 (5 bases). V was shortened by 4 bases and J by 5 bases, with 9 bases between the two germline ends. The germline V gene encodes CDR1 SGHDT and CDR2 YYEEEE. CDR3 length: 12 amino acids. CDR3 protein: CASSPGVETQYF. CDR3 nucleotides: TGTGCCAGCAGCCCCGGGGTGGAGACCCAGTACTTC.

This clone has more than one count but fewer than ten. The rearrangement joins TRBV19 to TRBJ2-2, with 10 bases that match TRBD2. The junction had 2 bases not matched to a gene; V was cut back by 5 bases and J by 5 bases. This CDR3 region has 14 residues. CDR1 and CDR2 from the germline V gene are LNHDA and SQIVND (reference sequence). CDR3 amino acids: CASSVLAGTGELFF. Here the CDR3 DNA reads TGTGCCAGTAGTGTACTAGCGGGGACCGGGGAGCTGTTTTTT.

CDR3 in amino acids: CASSQDRVLDGGTF. The CDR3 region has the DNA TGTGCCAGCAGCCAGGACAGGGTGCTCGATGGGGGAACCTTC. The chain is built from TRBV11-2 and TRBJ1-2; 8 nucleotides agree with TRBD1. With V trimmed by 5 bases and J by 14 bases, 16 bases remained unmatched. The CDR3 loop spans 14 amino acids. In germline, CDR1 is SGHAT, CDR2 FQNNGV. The full variable domain, rest sourced from reference TRBV11-2 and TRBJ1-2, is EAGVAQSPRYKIIEKRQSVAFWCNPISGHATLYWYQQILGQGPKLLIQFQNNGVVDDSQLPKDRFSAERLKGVDSTLKIQPAKLEDSAVYLCASSQDRVLDGGTFGSGTRLTVV.

This rearrangement joins TRBV19 to TRBJ1-1, with D perhaps TRBD1 (6 bases). Trimming shortened V by 1 base and J by 4 bases, and 13 bases separated the two germline ends. Looked up from germline, CDR1 is LNHDA and CDR2 is SQIVND (reference sequence). The CDR3 sequence is 15 residues long. The CDR3: CASSIGGLPGTEAFF. The CDR3 nucleotides read TGTGCCAGTAGTATAGGGGGGCTCCCGGGCACTGAAGCTTTCTTT.

The genes are TRBV7-8 and TRBJ1-1; D gene unclear. V was shortened by 0 bases and J by 1 base, with 9 bases between the two germline ends. The germline CDR1 and CDR2 sequences are SGHVS and FQNEAQ. This CDR3 is 15 amino acids long. The CDR3 DNA follows: TGTGCCAGCAGCTTAGCATTTCCTTCGAACACTGAAGCTTTCTTT. As protein: CASSLAFPSNTEAFF.

The CDR3 DNA follows: TGTGCCAGCAGCGTGGCACTAGCGGACCAAGATACGCAGTATTTT. This sequence encodes CASSVALADQDTQYF. This chain uses TRBV9 with TRBJ2-3; TRBD2 aligns across 8 bases. This CDR3 has 15 amino acids. The germline V gene encodes CDR1 SGDLS and CDR2 YYNGEE. The ends lost 2 bases at V and 5 bases at J; junction bases unmatched: 7.

The chain recombines TRBV11-2 with TRBJ2-7; 12 bases line up with TRBD2. The CDR3 has 15 residues. Germline CDR1 reads SGHAT; CDR2 reads FQNNGV. The J segment lost 3 bases and the V segment lost 4 bases, leaving 4 bases of the junction unmatched. This CDR3 is CASSSGLAGIYEQYF. As DNA, the CDR3 is TGTGCCAGCAGCTCCGGACTAGCGGGGATCTACGAGCAGTACTTC.

This chain joins TRBV9 and TRBJ2-3, with 10 bases matching TRBD2. The CDR3 is 18 residues long. V lost 0 bases and J lost 0; bases outside the gene matches: 7. Germline CDR1 is SGDLS and CDR2 is YYNGEE. The CDR3 spells CASSVVATSGPSTDTQYF. The CDR3 DNA reads TGTGCCAGCAGCGTAGTAGCGACTAGCGGGCCTAGCACAGATACGCAGTATTTT. Full variable domain (missing parts from reference TRBV9 and TRBJ2-3): DSGVTQTPKHLITATGQRVTLRCSPRSGDLSVYWYQQSLDQGLQFLIQYYNGEERAKGNILERFSAQQFPDLHSELNLSSLELGDSALYFCASSVVATSGPSTDTQYFGPGTRLTVL.

The chain recombines TRBV13 with TRBJ2-1; 7 bases are shared with TRBD1. This CDR3 has 15 residues. V trimming: 5 bases; J trimming: 5 bases; junction bases outside the gene matches: 9. Looked up from germline, CDR1 is PRHDT and CDR2 is FYEKMQ (reference sequence). The CDR3 DNA follows: TGTGCCAGCAGCCACCTGGGACAGCACCACAATGAGCAGTTCTTC. Translating gives CASSHLGQHHNEQFF.

This clone was observed a few times. The gene calls are TRBV12-5 and TRBJ1-2, with 7 bases lining up with TRBD1. Looked up from germline, CDR1 is LGHNT and CDR2 is FRNRAP. This CDR3 has 13 amino acids. With 4 bases clipped from V and 6 bases from J, the junction kept 5 bases outside the gene matches. The CDR3 reads CASGSGGGHGYTF. CDR3 nucleotides: TGTGCTAGTGGTTCGGGAGGGGGCCATGGCTACACCTTC.

The chain's CDR3 is CASSAGSSYGYTF. The DNA for the CDR3 is TGTGCCAGCAGTGCGGGGTCTAGCTATGGCTACACCTTC. This sequence joins TRBV25-1 and TRBJ1-2; D ambiguous. In germline, CDR1 is MGHDK, CDR2 SYGVNS. The CDR3 is made up of 13 amino acids. Trimming removed 4 bases at V and 4 bases at J, with 10 bases between.